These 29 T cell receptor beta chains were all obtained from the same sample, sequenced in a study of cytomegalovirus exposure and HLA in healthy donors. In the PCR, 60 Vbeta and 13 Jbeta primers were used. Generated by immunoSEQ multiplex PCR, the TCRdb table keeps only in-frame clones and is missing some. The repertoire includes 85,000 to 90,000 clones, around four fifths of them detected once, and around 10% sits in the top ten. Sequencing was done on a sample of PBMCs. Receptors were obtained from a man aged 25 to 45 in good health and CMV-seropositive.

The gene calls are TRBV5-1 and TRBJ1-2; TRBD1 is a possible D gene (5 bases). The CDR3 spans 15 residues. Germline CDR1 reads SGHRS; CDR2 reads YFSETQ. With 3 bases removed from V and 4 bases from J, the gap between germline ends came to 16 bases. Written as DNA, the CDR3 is TGCGCCAGCAGCTCTGGGGGGGTAAAGGGCTATGGCTACACCTTC. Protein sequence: CASSSGGVKGYGYTF.

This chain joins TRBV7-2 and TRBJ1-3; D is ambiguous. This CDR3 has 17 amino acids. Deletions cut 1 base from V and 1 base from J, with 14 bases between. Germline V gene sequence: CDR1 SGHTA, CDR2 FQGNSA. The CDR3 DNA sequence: TGTGCCAGCAGCTTAGGTTTCCCTAGCCTATCTGGAAACACCATATATTTT. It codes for CASSLGFPSLSGNTIYF.

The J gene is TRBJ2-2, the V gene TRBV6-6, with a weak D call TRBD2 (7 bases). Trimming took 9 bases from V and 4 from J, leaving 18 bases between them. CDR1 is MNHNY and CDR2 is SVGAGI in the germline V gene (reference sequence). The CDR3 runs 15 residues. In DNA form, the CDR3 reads TGTGCCAGTACCGCTGCTCGGGGGGCCACCGGGGAGCTGTTTTTT. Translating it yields CASTAARGATGELFF.

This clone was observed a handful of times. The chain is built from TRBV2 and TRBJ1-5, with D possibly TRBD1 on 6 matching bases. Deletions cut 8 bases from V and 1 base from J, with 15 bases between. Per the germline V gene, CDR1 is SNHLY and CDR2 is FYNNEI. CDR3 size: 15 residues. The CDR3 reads CASRRTDGSNQPQHF. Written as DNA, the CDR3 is TGTGCCAGCCGGCGGACAGACGGGAGCAATCAGCCCCAGCATTTT. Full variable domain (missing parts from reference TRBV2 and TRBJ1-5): EPEVTQTPSHQVTQMGQEVILRCVPISNHLYFYWYRQILGQKVEFLVSFYNNEISEKSEIFDDQFSVERPDGSNFTLKIRSTKLEDSAMYFCASRRTDGSNQPQHFGDGTRLSIL.

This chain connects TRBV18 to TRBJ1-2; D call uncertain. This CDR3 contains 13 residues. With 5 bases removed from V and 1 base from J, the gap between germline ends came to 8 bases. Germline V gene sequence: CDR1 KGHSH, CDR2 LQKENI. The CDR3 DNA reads TGTGCCAGCTCAGACACGAGTAACTATGGCTACACCTTC. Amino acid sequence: CASSDTSNYGYTF.

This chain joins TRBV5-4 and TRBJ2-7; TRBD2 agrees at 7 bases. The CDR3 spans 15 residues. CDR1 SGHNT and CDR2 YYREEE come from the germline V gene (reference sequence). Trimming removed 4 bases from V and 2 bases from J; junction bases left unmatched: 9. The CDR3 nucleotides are TGTGCCAGCAGCCCTGTGGGGGGGGGTCCCTACGAGCAGTACTTC. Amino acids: CASSPVGGGPYEQYF.

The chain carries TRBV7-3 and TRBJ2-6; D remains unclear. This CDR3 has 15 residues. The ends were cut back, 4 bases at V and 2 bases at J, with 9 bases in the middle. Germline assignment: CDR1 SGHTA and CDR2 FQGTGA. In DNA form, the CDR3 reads TGTGCCAGCAGCTCCAGGATGGCTGGGGCCAACGTCCTGACTTTC. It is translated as CASSSRMAGANVLTF.

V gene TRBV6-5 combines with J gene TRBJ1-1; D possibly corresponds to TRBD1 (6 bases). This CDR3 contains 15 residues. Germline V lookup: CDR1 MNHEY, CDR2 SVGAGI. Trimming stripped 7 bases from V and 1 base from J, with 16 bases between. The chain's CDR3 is CASTPQGYPNTEAFF. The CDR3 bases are TGTGCCAGCACTCCCCAGGGGTATCCGAACACTGAAGCTTTCTTT.

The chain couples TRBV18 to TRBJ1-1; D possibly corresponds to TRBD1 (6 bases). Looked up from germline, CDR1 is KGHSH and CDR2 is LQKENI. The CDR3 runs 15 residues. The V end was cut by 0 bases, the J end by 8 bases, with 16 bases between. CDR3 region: CASSPPGQQRGEAFF. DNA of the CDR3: TGTGCCAGCTCACCACCGGGACAACAAAGAGGGGAAGCTTTCTTT. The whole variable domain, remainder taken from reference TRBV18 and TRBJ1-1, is NAGVMQNPRHLVRRRGQEARLRCSPMKGHSHVYWYRQLPEEGLKFMVYLQKENIIDESGMPKERFSAEFPKEGPSILRIQQVVRGDSAAYFCASSPPGQQRGEAFFGQGTRLTVV.

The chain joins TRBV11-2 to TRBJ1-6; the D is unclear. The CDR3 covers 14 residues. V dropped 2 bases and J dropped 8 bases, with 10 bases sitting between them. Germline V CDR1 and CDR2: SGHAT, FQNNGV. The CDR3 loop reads CASSLQAGDSPLHF. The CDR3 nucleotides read TGTGCCAGCAGCTTACAAGCTGGTGATTCACCCCTCCACTTT.

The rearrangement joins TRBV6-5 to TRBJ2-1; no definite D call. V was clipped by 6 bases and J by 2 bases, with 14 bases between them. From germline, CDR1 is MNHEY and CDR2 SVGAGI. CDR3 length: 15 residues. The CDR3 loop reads CASRPRQVTYNEQFF. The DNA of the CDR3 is TGTGCCAGCAGACCCCGACAAGTTACCTACAATGAGCAGTTCTTC.

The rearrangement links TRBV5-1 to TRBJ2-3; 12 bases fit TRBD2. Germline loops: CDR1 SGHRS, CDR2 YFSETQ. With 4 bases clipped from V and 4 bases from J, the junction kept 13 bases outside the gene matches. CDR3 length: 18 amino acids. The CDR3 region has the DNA TGCGCCAGCAGCCTGATCGCTAGCGGGGGGGTCCGGGCAGATACGCAGTATTTT. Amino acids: CASSLIASGGVRADTQYF.

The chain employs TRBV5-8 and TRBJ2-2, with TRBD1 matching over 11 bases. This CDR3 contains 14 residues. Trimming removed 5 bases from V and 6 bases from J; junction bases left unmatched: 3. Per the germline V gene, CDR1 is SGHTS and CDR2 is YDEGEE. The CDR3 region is CASSSGQGAGELFF. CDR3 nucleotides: TGTGCCAGCAGTTCGGGACAGGGGGCCGGGGAGCTGTTTTTT.

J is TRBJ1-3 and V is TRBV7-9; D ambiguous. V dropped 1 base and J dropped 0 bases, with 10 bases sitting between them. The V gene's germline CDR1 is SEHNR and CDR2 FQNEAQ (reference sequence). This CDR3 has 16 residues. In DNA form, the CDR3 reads TGTGCCAGCAGCTTAGACCGCACATACTCTGGAAACACCATATATTTT. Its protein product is CASSLDRTYSGNTIYF.

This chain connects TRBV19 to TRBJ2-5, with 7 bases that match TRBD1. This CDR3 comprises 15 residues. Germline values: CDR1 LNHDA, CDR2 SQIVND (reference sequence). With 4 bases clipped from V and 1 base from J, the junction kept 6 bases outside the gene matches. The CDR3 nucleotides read TGTGCCAGTAGTACCCTATGGGACAGCCAAGAGACCCAGTACTTC. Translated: CASSTLWDSQETQYF.

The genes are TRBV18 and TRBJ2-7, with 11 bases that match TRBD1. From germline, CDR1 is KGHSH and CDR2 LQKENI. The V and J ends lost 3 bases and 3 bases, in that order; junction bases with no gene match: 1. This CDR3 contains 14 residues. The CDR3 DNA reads TGTGCCAGCTCACCCGGGACAGGGGGCTACGAGCAGTACTTC. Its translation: CASSPGTGGYEQYF.

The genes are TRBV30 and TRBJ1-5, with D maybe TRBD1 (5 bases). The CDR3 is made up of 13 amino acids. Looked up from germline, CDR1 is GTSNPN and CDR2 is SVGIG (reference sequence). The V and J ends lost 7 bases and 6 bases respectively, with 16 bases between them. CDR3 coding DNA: TGTGCCTTTTCAGGGTTCCTGAGTCAGCCCCAGCATTTT. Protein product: CAFSGFLSQPQHF.

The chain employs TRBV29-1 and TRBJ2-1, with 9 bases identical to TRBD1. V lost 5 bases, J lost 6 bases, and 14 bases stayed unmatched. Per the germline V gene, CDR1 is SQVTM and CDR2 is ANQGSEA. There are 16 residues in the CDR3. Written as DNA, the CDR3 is TGCAGCGTTACGTTTGGGGTCGAGACAGGGGGCAATGAGCAGTTCTTC. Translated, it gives CSVTFGVETGGNEQFF.

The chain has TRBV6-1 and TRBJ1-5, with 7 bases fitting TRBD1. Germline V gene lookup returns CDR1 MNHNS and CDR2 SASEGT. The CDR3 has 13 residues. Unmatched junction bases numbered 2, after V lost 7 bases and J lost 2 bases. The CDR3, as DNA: TGTGCCAGCAACGACAGGGGCAATCAGCCCCAGCATTTT. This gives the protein CASNDRGNQPQHF.

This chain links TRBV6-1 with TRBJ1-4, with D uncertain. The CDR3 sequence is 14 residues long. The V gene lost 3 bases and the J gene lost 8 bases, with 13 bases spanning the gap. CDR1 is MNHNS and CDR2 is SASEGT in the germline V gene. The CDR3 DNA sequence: TGTGCCAGCAGTGACCAAACCCCGGTAGAAAAACTGTTTTTT. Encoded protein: CASSDQTPVEKLFF.

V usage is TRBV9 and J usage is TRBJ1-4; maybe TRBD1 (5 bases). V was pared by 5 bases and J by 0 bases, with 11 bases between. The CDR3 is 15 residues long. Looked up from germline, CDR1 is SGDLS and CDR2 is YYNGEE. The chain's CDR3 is CASSQGIATNEKLFF. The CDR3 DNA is TGTGCCAGCAGTCAGGGCATTGCAACTAATGAAAAACTGTTTTTT.

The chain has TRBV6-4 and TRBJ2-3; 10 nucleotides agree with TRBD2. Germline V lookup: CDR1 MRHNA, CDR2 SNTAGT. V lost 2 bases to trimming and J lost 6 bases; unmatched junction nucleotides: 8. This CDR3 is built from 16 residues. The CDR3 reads CASSDQASGGPDTQYF. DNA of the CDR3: TGTGCCAGCAGTGACCAGGCTAGCGGGGGCCCCGATACGCAGTATTTT.

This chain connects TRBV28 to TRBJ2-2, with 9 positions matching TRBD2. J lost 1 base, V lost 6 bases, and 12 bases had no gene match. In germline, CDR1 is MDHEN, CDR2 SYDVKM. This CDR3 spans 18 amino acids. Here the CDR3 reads CASSPPLGGGGNTGELFF. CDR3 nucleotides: TGTGCCAGCAGCCCACCCCTCGGCGGGGGGGGGAACACCGGGGAGCTGTTTTTT.

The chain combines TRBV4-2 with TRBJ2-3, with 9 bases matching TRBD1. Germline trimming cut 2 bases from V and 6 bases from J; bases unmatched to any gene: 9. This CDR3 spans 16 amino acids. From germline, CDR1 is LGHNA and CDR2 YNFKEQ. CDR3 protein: CASSQNRDRVGDTQYF. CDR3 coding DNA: TGTGCCAGCAGCCAAAACCGGGACAGGGTGGGGGATACGCAGTATTTT.

CDR3 in amino acids: CASSSGDHGTTDTQYF. CDR3 DNA sequence: TGCGCCAGCAGCTCAGGGGATCATGGGACCACAGATACGCAGTATTTT. The chain uses TRBV5-1 and TRBJ2-3; possibly TRBD1 for D (6 bases). CDR1 is SGHRS, CDR2 YFSETQ, per germline. Trimming stripped 3 bases from V and 2 bases from J, with 16 bases between. This CDR3 comprises 16 residues.

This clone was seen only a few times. The CDR3 protein is CASSFTSGEYQPQHF. For the CDR3, the DNA is TGTGCCAGCAGTTTTACTTCAGGGGAATATCAGCCCCAGCATTTT. The rearrangement links TRBV27 to TRBJ1-5, with D perhaps matching TRBD1 (6 bases). Per germline, CDR1 MNHEY and CDR2 SMNVEV (reference sequence). The CDR3 contains 15 residues. V lost 3 bases and J lost 5, with 14 bases in between.

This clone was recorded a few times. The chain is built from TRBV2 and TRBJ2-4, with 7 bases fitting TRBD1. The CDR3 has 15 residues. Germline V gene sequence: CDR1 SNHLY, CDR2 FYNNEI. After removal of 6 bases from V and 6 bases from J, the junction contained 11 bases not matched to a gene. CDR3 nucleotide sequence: TGTGCCAGCAGATCCCGTGACAGGGTGGGAAACATTCAGTACTTC. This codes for CASRSRDRVGNIQYF.

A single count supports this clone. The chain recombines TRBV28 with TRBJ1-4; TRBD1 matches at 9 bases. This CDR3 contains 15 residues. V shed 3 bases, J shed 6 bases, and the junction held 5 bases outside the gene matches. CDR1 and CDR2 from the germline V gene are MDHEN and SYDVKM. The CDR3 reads CASSFLGTGHEKLFF. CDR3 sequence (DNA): TGTGCCAGCAGTTTTTTGGGGACAGGGCATGAAAAACTGTTTTTT.

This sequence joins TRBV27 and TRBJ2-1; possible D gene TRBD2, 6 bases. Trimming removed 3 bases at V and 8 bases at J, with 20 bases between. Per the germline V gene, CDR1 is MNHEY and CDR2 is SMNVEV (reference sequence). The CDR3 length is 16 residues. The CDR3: CASSFLPLLASHEQFF. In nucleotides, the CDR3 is TGTGCCAGCAGTTTCCTCCCCTTACTAGCTTCCCATGAGCAGTTCTTC.